The 20 T cell receptor beta chains below come from one sample, sequenced in a study of blood T cell repertoires in COVID-19. Some clones are missing from TCRdb's copy, which holds only in-frame ones; the method was immunoSEQ multiplex PCR. The sample includes hundreds of thousands of clones, about 83% of them seen just once. Sequences were obtained from PBMCs or T cells enriched from blood (not recorded which). The receptors originated from a woman aged 50 to 60 who had been exposed to COVID-19.

This clone was counted a few times. V usage is TRBV2 and J usage is TRBJ1-2; TRBD1 might be the D (5 bases). Germline assignment: CDR1 SNHLY and CDR2 FYNNEI. Trimming removed 7 bases from V and 3 bases from J, with 18 bases in between. The CDR3 totals 15 residues. CDR3 loop: CASKSGQGGDYGYTF. CDR3 in DNA: TGTGCCAGCAAATCGGGGCAGGGAGGGGACTATGGCTACACCTTC.

With regard to this clone: No DNA is shown, since the ends of the CDR3 on it are uncertain; the CDR3 is the one TCRdb lists. The chain joins TRBV27 to TRBJ1-1. CDR1 MNHEY and CDR2 SMNVEV come from the germline V gene (reference sequence). From its first to its last residue, the CDR3 has 15 amino acids. This CDR3 is CASSSSGGLGAEAFF.

This chain joins TRBV7-2 and TRBJ1-6, with D possibly TRBD1 on 5 matching bases. Germline V gene data show CDR1 as SGHTA and CDR2 as FQGNSA. The CDR3 runs to 13 residues. V lost 7 bases to trimming and J lost 10 bases, with 14 bases between them. CDR3: CASTSPGDSPLHF. In DNA, the CDR3 is TGTGCCAGCACGTCGCCGGGGGACTCACCCCTCCACTTT.

The chain combines TRBV4-1 with TRBJ2-3; weak D call: TRBD2 (5 bases). Between the trimmed V and J ends, which lost 1 base and 3 bases, there was a span of 11 bases. CDR1 is MGHRA, CDR2 YSYEKL, per germline. The CDR3 totals 15 residues. The CDR3 sequence is CASSQVGLATDTQYF. CDR3 in DNA: TGCGCCAGCAGCCAAGTCGGGCTAGCAACAGATACGCAGTATTTT.

V gene TRBV6-5 combines with J gene TRBJ2-5; 7 nucleotides align to TRBD2. This CDR3 has 13 amino acids. Unmatched junction bases numbered 10, after V lost 11 bases and J lost 4 bases. Germline assignment: CDR1 MNHEY and CDR2 SVGAGI. CDR3 coding DNA: TGTGCCCTTCGGATATCGGGGGGAGAGACCCAGTACTTC. It codes for CALRISGGETQYF.

This CDR3 is CASSGTQYGYTF. CDR3 coding DNA: TGTGCCAGCAGTGGGACACAGTATGGCTACACCTTC. The chain joins TRBV2 to TRBJ1-2; possible D gene TRBD1, 5 bases. Deletions cut 4 bases from V and 5 bases from J, with 8 bases between. Per germline, CDR1 SNHLY and CDR2 FYNNEI. This CDR3 is 12 amino acids long.

The V and J genes are TRBV28 and TRBJ1-1; 7 bases line up with TRBD1. V lost 5 bases, J lost 10 bases, and 13 bases stayed unmatched. Germline loops: CDR1 MDHEN, CDR2 SYDVKM. The CDR3 has 14 amino acids. CDR3 DNA: TGTGCCAGCAGTCCTAGGCAGGGGGTGTTTCGAGCTTTCTTT. Translated, it gives CASSPRQGVFRAFF.

The V and J genes are TRBV6-5 and TRBJ2-2; D ambiguous. Germline V gives CDR1 MNHEY, CDR2 SVGAGI. The V end lost 6 bases, the J end lost 1 base, and 6 bases lay between the germline ends. CDR3 length: 13 residues. The CDR3 spells CASSLLNTGELFF. For the CDR3, the DNA is TGTGCCAGCAGCCTATTGAACACCGGGGAGCTGTTTTTT.

The DNA for the CDR3 is TGTGCCAGCAGCCAAGCGTACAGGGGAAAAGCTTTCTTT. Its translation: CASSQAYRGKAFF. The genes are TRBV3-1 (or the pseudogene TRBV3-2) and TRBJ1-1; 7 nucleotides match TRBD1. The V gene end was trimmed by 1 base and the J gene end by 9 bases; junction bases not matched to a gene: 5. The length of the CDR3 is 13 residues. CDR1 LGHDT and CDR2 YNNKEL come from the germline V gene (reference sequence).

V and J are TRBV7-2 and TRBJ1-2, with D perhaps matching TRBD1 (6 bases). The V and J ends lost 5 bases and 8 bases respectively, with 15 bases between them. The CDR3 is 13 amino acids. CDR1 is SGHTA, CDR2 FQGNSA, per germline. The CDR3 region has the DNA TGTGCCAGCAGCCCCTGGACAGACCGCGGCTACACCTTC. It encodes CASSPWTDRGYTF.

This sequence joins TRBV3-1 (or the pseudogene TRBV3-2) and TRBJ2-5; the D gene is possibly TRBD2 (6 bases). V lost 1 base to trimming and J lost 3 bases, with 18 bases between them. The CDR3 is made up of 17 amino acids. Germline V lookup: CDR1 LGHDT, CDR2 YNNKEL (reference sequence). CDR3 loop: CASSQGSLRASEETQYF. In nucleotides, the CDR3 is TGTGCCAGCAGCCAAGGTTCGTTGAGGGCTAGCGAAGAGACCCAGTACTTC.

The V gene is TRBV28, the J gene TRBJ2-3; 7 nucleotides align to TRBD2. The V segment lost 4 bases and the J segment 5 bases; nucleotides outside the gene matches: 3. This CDR3 region has 13 residues. Germline lookup yields CDR1 MDHEN and CDR2 SYDVKM. CDR3 nucleotide sequence: TGTGCCAGCAGTTATTCGGGGGGAGATACGCAGTATTTT. Amino acids: CASSYSGGDTQYF.

This chain links TRBV18 with TRBJ1-4, with D unclear. Germline loops: CDR1 KGHSH, CDR2 LQKENI. V shed 3 bases and J shed 3 bases, with 5 bases lying between them. CDR3 length: 13 residues. DNA for the CDR3: TGTGCCAGCTCACCCGTTCCTAATGAAAAACTGTTTTTT. Amino acid sequence: CASSPVPNEKLFF.

V is TRBV9 and J is TRBJ1-3, with 9 nucleotides matching TRBD1. Trimming at V came to 2 bases and at J to 4 bases, leaving 7 bases not matched to a gene. Germline V gene lookup returns CDR1 SGDLS and CDR2 YYNGEE. The CDR3 length is 16 residues. CDR3 sequence: CASSVDLTGGGNTIYF. CDR3 DNA: TGTGCCAGCAGCGTTGACCTCACAGGGGGCGGAAACACCATATATTTT.

The gene calls are TRBV16 and TRBJ2-1; D may be TRBD2 (6 bases). Germline V gives CDR1 KGHSY, CDR2 FQNENV. The CDR3 has 15 residues. Trimming removed 0 bases from V and 7 bases from J, with 13 bases in between. The CDR3 protein is CASSQSLTGGNEQFF. CDR3 sequence (DNA): TGTGCCAGCAGCCAATCTCTCACTGGGGGGAATGAGCAGTTCTTC.

The chain couples TRBV5-1 to TRBJ2-1, with a tentative D call TRBD1 (6 bases). Trimming removed 4 bases from V and 0 bases from J, with 11 bases in between. Germline V gene lookup returns CDR1 SGHRS and CDR2 YFSETQ. The CDR3 contains 15 residues. The CDR3 sequence: CASSLTGSSYNEQFF. For the CDR3, the DNA is TGCGCCAGCAGCCTTACAGGGAGCTCCTACAATGAGCAGTTCTTC.

The J gene is TRBJ1-1, the V gene TRBV7-9, with D perhaps TRBD1 (5 bases). The CDR3 totals 16 residues. The V gene's germline CDR1 is SEHNR and CDR2 FQNEAQ (reference sequence). V was trimmed by 5 bases and J by 1 base, leaving 17 bases between them. The CDR3 region is CASSPDRHGPNTEAFF. CDR3 nucleotides: TGTGCCAGCAGCCCTGACAGACACGGGCCGAACACTGAAGCTTTCTTT.

This clone was counted only a few times. The chain carries TRBV19 and TRBJ1-5, with D perhaps TRBD1 (5 bases). Trimming cost V 2 bases and J 0 bases, with 17 bases left between them. From germline, CDR1 is LNHDA and CDR2 SQIVND (reference sequence). This CDR3 is built from 18 residues. The CDR3 here is CASSITQGRGLSNQPQHF. The CDR3 nucleotides are TGTGCCAGTAGTATAACTCAGGGAAGGGGCCTTAGCAATCAGCCCCAGCATTTT.

The V and J genes are TRBV25-1 and TRBJ2-5; a possible D gene is TRBD2 (7 bases). The CDR3 extends over 14 amino acids. Germline CDR1 MGHDK, CDR2 SYGVNS. Trimming pared 8 bases from V and 5 bases from J, leaving 18 bases between. The DNA of the CDR3 is TGTGCCAGCGATAGGGGGGGGGCTGGGGAGACCCAGTACTTC. It yields the protein CASDRGGAGETQYF.

V and J are TRBV24-1 and TRBJ1-5, with a weak D call TRBD1 (5 bases). V was clipped by 2 bases and J by 5 bases, with 12 bases between them. CDR1 is KGHDR, CDR2 SFDVKD, per germline. The length of the CDR3 is 15 residues. CDR3 in DNA: TGTGCCACCAGTGATTCCACAGGTCCCCATCAGCCCCAGCATTTT. Its protein product is CATSDSTGPHQPQHF.